Below, one T cell receptor (beta chain) is given with its context. What antigen it recognizes has not been identified. The instrument given in TCRdb is Illumina HiSeq 2000. 5'RACE template switching, by which a universal primer site and unique molecular identifiers were added, was used to make TCR beta cDNA libraries. Priming for cDNA synthesis came from the TCR beta constant segment, and two successive PCR amplification steps followed. The authors processed their data as follows. MIGEC was used to demultiplex reads and group reads by UMI, and MiTCR was used to assemble and quantify clonotypes. To remove erroneous sequences, TCR cDNA sequences were retained only when supported by two or more reads. The tcR package was used for downstream repertoire analysis, and clonotypes were matched between fractions using CDR3 nucleotide sequence together with V segment. Antigen specificity was annotated against VDJdb with VDJmatch, allowing one amino acid substitution in CDR3. Based on TCRdb reprocessing of the reads, there is one entry per CDR3 protein sequence, and DNA is missing. The V and J calls and clone size are TCRdb's, not the authors'. This sample's listing comprises fewer than 300,000 distinct CDR3 sequences. Of the sample, roughly 4.2% is held by the ten largest clones.

The data originate from a study of T cells expressing NK-cell markers (dated by TCRdb to 2018 to 2020). At the level of the whole study: TCR beta-chain repertoires were profiled in sorted CD3+CD56+NKG2C+, CD3+CD56+NKG2C- and CD3+CD56-NKG2C+ T-cell subsets from several donors. Seven of the eight sequenced donors were HCMV-seropositive and one was HCMV-seronegative. All eight donors whose samples were sequenced were randomly selected healthy volunteers, three of them men and five women. Libraries were sequenced as 2 x 150 bp reads on Illumina HiSeq 2000/2500, MiSeq or NextSeq. Broad study findings and their caveats: In over 5 donors, the dominant CD3+CD56+NKG2C+ clonotypes were among the top 10 CD8+ clonotypes and accounted for roughly 1.0-8% of CD8+ T cells. Whether the expanded NKG2C-expressing T cell clones were specific for HCMV antigens was left unclear. Those dominant clonotypes were again the most abundant among CD3+CD56-NKG2C+ cells in four donors, at about 25-65%.

To determine HCMV serostatus, a commercial ELISA kit was used to detect HCMV-specific IgG in serum. Ficoll density gradient centrifugation was used to isolate peripheral blood mononuclear cells from blood. Including the terminal cysteine and phenylalanine, the CDR3 comprises 14 residues. DNA is not on record. CDR1 and CDR2 (MNHEY, SVGEGT) derive from the germline V gene. What was sequenced was blood T cells: a sorted CD56 or NKG2C T cell subset, CD4+ or CD8+ T cells, or bulk PBMC T cells (not recorded which). The sequence joins TRBV6-2 or TRBV6-3 to TRBJ2-2; TCRdb gives TRBD2 as the D gene, but with no DNA this cannot be confirmed. This receptor was identified in a woman aged 18-69 years in good health. The CDR3 amino acid sequence is: CASKVPANTGELFF.